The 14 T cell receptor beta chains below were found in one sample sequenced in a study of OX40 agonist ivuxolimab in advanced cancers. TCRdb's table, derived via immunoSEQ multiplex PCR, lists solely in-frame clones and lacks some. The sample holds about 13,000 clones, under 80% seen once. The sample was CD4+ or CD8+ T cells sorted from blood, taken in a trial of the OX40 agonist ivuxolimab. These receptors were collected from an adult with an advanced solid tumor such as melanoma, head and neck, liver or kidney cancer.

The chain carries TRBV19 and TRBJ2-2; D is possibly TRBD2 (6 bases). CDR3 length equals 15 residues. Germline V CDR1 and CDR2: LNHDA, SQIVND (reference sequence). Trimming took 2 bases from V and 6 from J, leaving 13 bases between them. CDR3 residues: CASSIPTWGAGELFF. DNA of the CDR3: TGTGCCAGTAGTATACCCACCTGGGGGGCCGGGGAGCTGTTTTTT.

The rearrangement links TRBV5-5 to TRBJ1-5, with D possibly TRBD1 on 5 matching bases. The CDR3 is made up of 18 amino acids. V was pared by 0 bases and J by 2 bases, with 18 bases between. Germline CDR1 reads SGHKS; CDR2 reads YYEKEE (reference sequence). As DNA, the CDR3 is TGTGCCAGCAGCTTGGGGGATGGGGACCTCGTGGGCAATCAGCCCCAGCATTTT. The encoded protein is CASSLGDGDLVGNQPQHF.

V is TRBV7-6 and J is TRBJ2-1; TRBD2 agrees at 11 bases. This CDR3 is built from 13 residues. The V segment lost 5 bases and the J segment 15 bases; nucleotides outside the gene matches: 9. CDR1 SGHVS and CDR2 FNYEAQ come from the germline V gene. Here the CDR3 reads CASSLTSGGEMFF. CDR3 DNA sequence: TGTGCCAGCAGCCTCACTAGCGGGGGCGAGATGTTCTTC.

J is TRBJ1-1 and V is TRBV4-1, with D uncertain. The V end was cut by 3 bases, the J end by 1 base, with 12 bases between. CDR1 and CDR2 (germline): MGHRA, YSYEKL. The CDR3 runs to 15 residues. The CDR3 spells CASSHKSGGNTEAFF. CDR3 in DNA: TGCGCCAGCAGCCATAAGTCCGGAGGGAACACTGAAGCTTTCTTT.

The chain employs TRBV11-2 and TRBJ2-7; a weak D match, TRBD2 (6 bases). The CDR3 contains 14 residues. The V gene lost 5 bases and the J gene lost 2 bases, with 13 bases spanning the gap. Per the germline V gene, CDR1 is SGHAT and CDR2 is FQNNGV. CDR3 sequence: CASSRGSGPYEQYF. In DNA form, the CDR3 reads TGTGCCAGCAGCAGAGGTAGCGGACCCTACGAGCAGTACTTC. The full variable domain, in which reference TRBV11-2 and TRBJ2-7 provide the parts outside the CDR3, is EAGVAQSPRYKIIEKRQSVAFWCNPISGHATLYWYQQILGQGPKLLIQFQNNGVVDDSQLPKDRFSAERLKGVDSTLKIQPAKLEDSAVYLCASSRGSGPYEQYFGPGTRLTVT.

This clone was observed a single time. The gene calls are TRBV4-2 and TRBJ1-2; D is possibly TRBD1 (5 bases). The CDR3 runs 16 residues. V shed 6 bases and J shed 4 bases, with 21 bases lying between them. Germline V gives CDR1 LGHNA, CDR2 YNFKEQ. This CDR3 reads CASRSTGSGSGYGYTF. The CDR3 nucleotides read TGTGCCAGCAGATCGACGGGCTCAGGGTCGGGCTATGGCTACACCTTC.

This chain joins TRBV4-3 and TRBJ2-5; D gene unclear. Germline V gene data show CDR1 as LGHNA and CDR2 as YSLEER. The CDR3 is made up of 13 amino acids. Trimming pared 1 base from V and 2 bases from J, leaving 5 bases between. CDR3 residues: CASSQGIQETQYF. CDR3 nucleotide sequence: TGCGCCAGCAGCCAAGGAATTCAAGAGACCCAGTACTTC.

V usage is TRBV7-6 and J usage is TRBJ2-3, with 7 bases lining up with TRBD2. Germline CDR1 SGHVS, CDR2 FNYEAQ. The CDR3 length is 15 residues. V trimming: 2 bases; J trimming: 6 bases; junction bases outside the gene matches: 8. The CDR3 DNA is TGTGCCAGCAGCTTATATGGCGGGAGAATGGATACGCAGTATTTT. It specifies CASSLYGGRMDTQYF.

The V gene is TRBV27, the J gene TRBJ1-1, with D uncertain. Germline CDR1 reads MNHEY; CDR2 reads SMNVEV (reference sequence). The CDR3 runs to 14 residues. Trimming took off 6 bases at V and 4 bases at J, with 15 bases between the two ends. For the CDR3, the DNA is TGTGCCAGCAGCCCCTCCGGGCTGGGCACTGAAGCTTTCTTT. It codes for CASSPSGLGTEAFF.

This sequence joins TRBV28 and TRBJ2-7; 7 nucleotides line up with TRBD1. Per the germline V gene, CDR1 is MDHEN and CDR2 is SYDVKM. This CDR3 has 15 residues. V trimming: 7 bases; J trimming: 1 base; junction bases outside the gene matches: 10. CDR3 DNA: TGTGCCAGCATCCCCCGGGGACAGTGGTCCTACGAGCAGTACTTC. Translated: CASIPRGQWSYEQYF.

CDR3 in DNA: TGTGCCAGCAGCCCCGGGACAACAGGCACTGAAGCTTTCTTT. Translation gives CASSPGTTGTEAFF. The chain carries TRBV6-5 and TRBJ1-1; TRBD1 is a possible D gene (6 bases). The CDR3 consists of 14 residues. V shed 6 bases and J shed 4 bases, with 15 bases lying between them. In germline, CDR1 is MNHEY, CDR2 SVGAGI.

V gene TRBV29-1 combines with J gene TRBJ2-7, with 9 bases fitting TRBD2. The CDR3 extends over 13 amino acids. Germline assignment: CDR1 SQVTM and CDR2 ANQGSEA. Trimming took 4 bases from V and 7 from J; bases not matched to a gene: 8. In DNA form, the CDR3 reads TGCAGCGTTGTTTTAGCGGGAGAAGGGGAGCAGTACTTC. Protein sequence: CSVVLAGEGEQYF.

The CDR3 sequence: CAWSVVGETQYF. In DNA, the CDR3 is TGTGCCTGGAGTGTAGTGGGGGAGACCCAGTACTTC. The chain couples TRBV30 to TRBJ2-5; D not resolved. This CDR3 contains 12 residues. From germline, CDR1 is GTSNPN and CDR2 SVGIG (reference sequence). Trimming removed 0 bases from V and 5 bases from J, with 7 bases in between.

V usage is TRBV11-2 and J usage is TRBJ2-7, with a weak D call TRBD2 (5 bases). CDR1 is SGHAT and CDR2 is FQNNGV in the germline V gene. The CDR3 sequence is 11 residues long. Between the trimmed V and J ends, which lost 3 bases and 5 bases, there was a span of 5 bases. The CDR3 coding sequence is TGTGCCAGCAGCTTGCGGGACGAGCAGTACTTC. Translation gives CASSLRDEQYF.